The rows below give T cell receptor beta chains drawn from one sample of a study of T cell responses to AZD1222 COVID-19 vaccine. Profiling relied on immunoSEQ multiplex PCR, and the TCRdb table lists in-frame clones only, not all of them. The sample shows 190,000 or so clones, 85% to 90% of them seen only once. Sequences were derived from peripheral blood, sampled 28 days after the second AZD1222 dose. These receptors originate from an adult who received the AZD1222 COVID-19 vaccine. CDR3s include the opening cysteine and the closing phenylalanine or tryptophan. Each record gives: CDR3 protein, V gene, CDR3 length, clone size. A clone size is listed for some rows: how often the clone was seen (once, few, many), or a class if it is expanded.

cdr3_aa: CASSFVAGGNTGELFF
v_call: TRBV27
cdr3_length: 16
clone_size: NA

cdr3_aa: CASSPTAGGEAFF
v_call: TRBV7-9
cdr3_length: 13
clone_size: few

cdr3_aa: CASSFFGREKNSPLHF
v_call: TRBV5-4
cdr3_length: 16
clone_size: NA

cdr3_aa: CASRQGINEQFF
v_call: TRBV2
cdr3_length: 12
clone_size: NA

cdr3_aa: CASSQDKREQYF
v_call: TRBV3-1/TRBV3-2
cdr3_length: 12
clone_size: NA

cdr3_aa: CASSIGSSGNNEQFF
v_call: TRBV19
cdr3_length: 15
clone_size: once

cdr3_aa: CASSYRRERGEQYF
v_call: TRBV6-2/TRBV6-3
cdr3_length: 14
clone_size: NA

cdr3_aa: CASSLNGHTDTQYF
v_call: TRBV7-3
cdr3_length: 14
clone_size: NA

cdr3_aa: CASSRVGLPQPQHF
v_call: TRBV7-9
cdr3_length: 14
clone_size: NA

cdr3_aa: CASSLEGLASYEQYF
v_call: TRBV5-8
cdr3_length: 15
clone_size: NA

cdr3_aa: CASSDVEVSSYNEQFF
v_call: TRBV6-4
cdr3_length: 16
clone_size: NA

cdr3_aa: CASSTQGLSYEQYF
v_call: TRBV7-9
cdr3_length: 14
clone_size: NA

cdr3_aa: CASSLGLAADTQYF
v_call: TRBV7-7
cdr3_length: 14
clone_size: NA

cdr3_aa: CASSLRGDQWYF
v_call: TRBV7-3
cdr3_length: 12
clone_size: NA

cdr3_aa: CASSLYGDTSSGANVLTF
v_call: TRBV28
cdr3_length: 18
clone_size: NA

cdr3_aa: CASSYGGTGNEKLFF
v_call: TRBV6-5
cdr3_length: 15
clone_size: NA

cdr3_aa: CASSSGTGGVGYTF
v_call: TRBV6-5
cdr3_length: 14
clone_size: NA

cdr3_aa: CASSISTDTQYF
v_call: TRBV19
cdr3_length: 12
clone_size: NA

cdr3_aa: CASHTSGTTDEQYF
v_call: TRBV2
cdr3_length: 14
clone_size: NA

cdr3_aa: CASSQGGQGLGEQYF
v_call: TRBV3-1/TRBV3-2
cdr3_length: 15
clone_size: NA

cdr3_aa: CASSLGLAGIYNEQFF
v_call: TRBV5-1
cdr3_length: 16
clone_size: few

cdr3_aa: CASSGRATNSPLHF
v_call: TRBV28
cdr3_length: 14
clone_size: NA

cdr3_aa: CASSSQRYQETQYF
v_call: TRBV2
cdr3_length: 14
clone_size: NA

cdr3_aa: CASSPAPQGGEAFF
v_call: TRBV2
cdr3_length: 14
clone_size: NA

cdr3_aa: CASSLGWGALNTEAFF
v_call: TRBV5-1
cdr3_length: 16
clone_size: NA

cdr3_aa: CATRSSSYEQYF
v_call: TRBV24-1
cdr3_length: 12
clone_size: once

cdr3_aa: CAISEFSTVRETQYF
v_call: TRBV10-3
cdr3_length: 15
clone_size: NA

cdr3_aa: CASSLGQGANEKLFF
v_call: TRBV16
cdr3_length: 15
clone_size: NA